This TCR beta chain was sequenced during a study of early T cells in non-severe SARS-CoV-2 infection. Study details: Alpha and beta chains were unpaired, from unsorted whole-blood bulk RNA.

This clonotype was seen ten or more times. Antigen specificity is unknown. Broader study findings: In VDJdb matching, anti-spike CD8 responses were favored while private and CD4 specificities went missing.

Unique molecular identifiers (one per individual cDNA molecule) were attached. MiXCR was run by TCRdb on the 5' RACE reads, yielding one entry per CDR3 protein. The sample consists of roughly 48,000 distinct CDR3 sequences, 8% to 8.5% of them appearing once. The TCR originated in an adult who was a healthcare worker with PCR-confirmed SARS-CoV-2 infection or an uninfected control (not recorded which). The sample comprised whole blood.

The DNA for the CDR3 is TGTGCCAGCAAATTCCTTGGTACAGGTACCTACGAGCAGTACTTC. As protein: CASKFLGTGTYEQYF. The chain couples TRBV27 to TRBJ2-7, with a weak D call TRBD1 (5 bases). The V end was cut by 7 bases, the J end by 2 bases, with 18 bases between. Germline CDR1 reads MNHEY; CDR2 reads SMNVEV (reference sequence). The CDR3 spans 15 residues.